This T cell receptor beta chain stems from a study of cytomegalovirus exposure and HLA in healthy donors. General observations from the study: As a later analysis revealed, the rate of TCR association differed by HLA locus, with DRB1 most and HLA-C fewest. Three chains tied to CMV proved CMV antigen-specific in vitro. Later analysis revealed greater clonal expansion in HLA-associated TCR beta chains than in equally common others.

This clone was seen more than once but under ten times. What it binds is not known. A multiplex PCR was run with 60 Vbeta primers and 13 Jbeta primers. TCRdb's table, derived via immunoSEQ multiplex PCR, lists solely in-frame clones and lacks some. The repertoire includes over 110,000 clones, 82% of them detected once, and around 2.6% sits in the top ten. Germline CDR1 and CDR2: SGHNT and YYREEE (reference sequence). There are 13 residues in the CDR3. V lost 4 bases and J 7 bases, leaving 15 bases between the germline ends. Sequencing was done on a sample of PBMCs. The receptor was isolated from a male donor in good health and CMV-seronegative. The V gene is TRBV5-4, the J gene TRBJ2-7; the D gene is possibly TRBD2 (5 bases). Here the CDR3 reads CASSPGGPGEQYF. Here the CDR3 DNA reads TGTGCCAGCAGCCCGGGCGGGCCGGGGGAGCAGTACTTC.